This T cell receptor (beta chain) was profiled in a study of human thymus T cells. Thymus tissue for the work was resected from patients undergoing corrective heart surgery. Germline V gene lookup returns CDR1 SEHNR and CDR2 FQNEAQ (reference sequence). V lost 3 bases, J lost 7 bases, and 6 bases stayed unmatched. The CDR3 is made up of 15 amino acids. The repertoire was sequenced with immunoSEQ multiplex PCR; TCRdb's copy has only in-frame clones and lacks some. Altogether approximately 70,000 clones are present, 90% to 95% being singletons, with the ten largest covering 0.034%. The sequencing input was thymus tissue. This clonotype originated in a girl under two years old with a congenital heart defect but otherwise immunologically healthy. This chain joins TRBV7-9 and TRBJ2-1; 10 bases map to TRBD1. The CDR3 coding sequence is TGTGCCAGCAGCTTTCGACAGGGGGCAGGGAATGAGCAGTTCTTC. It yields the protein CASSFRQGAGNEQFF.